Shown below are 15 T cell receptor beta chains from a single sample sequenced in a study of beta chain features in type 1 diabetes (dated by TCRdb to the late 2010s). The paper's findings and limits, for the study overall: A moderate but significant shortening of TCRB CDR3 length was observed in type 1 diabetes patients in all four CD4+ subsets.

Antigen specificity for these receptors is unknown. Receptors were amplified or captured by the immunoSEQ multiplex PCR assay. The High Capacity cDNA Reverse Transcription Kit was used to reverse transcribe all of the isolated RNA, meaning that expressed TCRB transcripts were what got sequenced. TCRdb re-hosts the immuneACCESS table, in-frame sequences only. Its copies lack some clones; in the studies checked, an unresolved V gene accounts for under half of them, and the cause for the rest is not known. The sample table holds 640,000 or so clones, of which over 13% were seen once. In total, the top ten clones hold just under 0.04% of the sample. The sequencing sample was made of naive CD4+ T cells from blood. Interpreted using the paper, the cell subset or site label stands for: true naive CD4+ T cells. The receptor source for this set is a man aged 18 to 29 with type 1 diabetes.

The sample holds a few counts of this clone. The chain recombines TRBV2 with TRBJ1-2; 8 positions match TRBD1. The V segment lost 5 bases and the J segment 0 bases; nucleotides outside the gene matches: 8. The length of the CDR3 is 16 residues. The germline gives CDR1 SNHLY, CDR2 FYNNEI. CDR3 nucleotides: TGTGCCAGCAGTCCCACCGGACAGGGAGCTAACTATGGCTACACCTTC. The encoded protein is CASSPTGQGANYGYTF.

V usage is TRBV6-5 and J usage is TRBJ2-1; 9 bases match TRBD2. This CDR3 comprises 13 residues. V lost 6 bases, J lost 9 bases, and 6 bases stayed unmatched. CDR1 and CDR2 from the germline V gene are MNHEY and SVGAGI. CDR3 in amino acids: CASRVAGASEQFF. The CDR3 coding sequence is TGTGCCAGCAGAGTAGCGGGAGCGAGTGAGCAGTTCTTC.

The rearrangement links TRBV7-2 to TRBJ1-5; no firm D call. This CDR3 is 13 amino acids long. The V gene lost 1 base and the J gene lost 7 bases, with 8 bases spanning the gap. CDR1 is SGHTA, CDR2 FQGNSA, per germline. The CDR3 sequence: CASSLVTQQPQHF. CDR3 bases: TGTGCCAGCAGCTTAGTTACCCAGCAGCCCCAGCATTTT.

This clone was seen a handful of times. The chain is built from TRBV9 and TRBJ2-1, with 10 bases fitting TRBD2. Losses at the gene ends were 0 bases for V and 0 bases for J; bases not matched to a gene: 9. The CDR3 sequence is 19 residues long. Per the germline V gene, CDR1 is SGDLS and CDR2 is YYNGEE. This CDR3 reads CASSVGTSGLSLSYNEQFF. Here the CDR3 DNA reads TGTGCCAGCAGCGTAGGGACTAGCGGCCTCTCGCTCTCCTACAATGAGCAGTTCTTC. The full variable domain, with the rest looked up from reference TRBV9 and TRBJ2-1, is DSGVTQTPKHLITATGQRVTLRCSPRSGDLSVYWYQQSLDQGLQFLIQYYNGEERAKGNILERFSAQQFPDLHSELNLSSLELGDSALYFCASSVGTSGLSLSYNEQFFGPGTRLTVL.

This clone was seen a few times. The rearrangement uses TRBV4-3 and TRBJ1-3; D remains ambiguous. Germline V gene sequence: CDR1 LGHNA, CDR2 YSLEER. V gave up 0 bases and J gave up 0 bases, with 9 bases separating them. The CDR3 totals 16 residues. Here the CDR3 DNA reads TGCGCCAGCAGCCAAGAAATCGGGTCCTCTGGAAACACCATATATTTT. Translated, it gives CASSQEIGSSGNTIYF.

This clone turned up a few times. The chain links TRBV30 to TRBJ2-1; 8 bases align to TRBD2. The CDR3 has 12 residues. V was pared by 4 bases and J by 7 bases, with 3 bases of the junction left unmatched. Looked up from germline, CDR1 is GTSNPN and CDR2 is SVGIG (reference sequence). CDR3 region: CAWTRGGNEQFF. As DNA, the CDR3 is TGTGCCTGGACCCGGGGGGGGAATGAGCAGTTCTTC. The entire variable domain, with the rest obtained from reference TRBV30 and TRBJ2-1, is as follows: SQTIHQWPATLVQPVGSPLSLECTVEGTSNPNLYWYRQAAGRGLQLLFYSVGIGQISSEVPQNLSASRPQDRQFILSSKKLLLSDSGFYLCAWTRGGNEQFFGPGTRLTVL.

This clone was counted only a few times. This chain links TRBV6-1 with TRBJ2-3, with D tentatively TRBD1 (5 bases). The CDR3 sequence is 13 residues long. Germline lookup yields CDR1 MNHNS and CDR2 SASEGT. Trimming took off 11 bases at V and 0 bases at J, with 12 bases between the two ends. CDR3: CAAHRPSTDTQYF. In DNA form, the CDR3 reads TGTGCCGCCCACAGGCCGAGCACAGATACGCAGTATTTT.

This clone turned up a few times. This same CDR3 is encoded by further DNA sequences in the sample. Here the CDR3 reads CASSVSGNTIYF. CDR3 bases: TGTGCCAGCAGCGTCTCTGGAAACACCATATATTTT. The chain has TRBV9 and TRBJ1-3; D call uncertain. The V end lost 2 bases, the J end lost 0 bases, and 0 bases lay between the germline ends. The germline V gene has CDR1 SGDLS and CDR2 YYNGEE. The CDR3 is made up of 12 amino acids.

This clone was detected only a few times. The CDR3 DNA is TGTGCCTGGACCCCGGGTGACAATTCACCCCTCCACTTT. Protein sequence: CAWTPGDNSPLHF. V is TRBV30 and J is TRBJ1-6; D call uncertain. CDR1 GTSNPN and CDR2 SVGIG come from the germline V gene (reference sequence). This CDR3 spans 13 amino acids. The ends were cut back, 4 bases at V and 7 bases at J, with 11 bases in the middle.

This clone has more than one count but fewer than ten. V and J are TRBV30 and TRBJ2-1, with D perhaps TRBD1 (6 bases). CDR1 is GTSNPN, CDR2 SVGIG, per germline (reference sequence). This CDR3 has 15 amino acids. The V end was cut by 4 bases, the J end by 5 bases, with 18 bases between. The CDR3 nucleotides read TGTGCCTGGACTCAGGGGAATAGTCGCCACAATGAGCAGTTCTTC. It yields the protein CAWTQGNSRHNEQFF.

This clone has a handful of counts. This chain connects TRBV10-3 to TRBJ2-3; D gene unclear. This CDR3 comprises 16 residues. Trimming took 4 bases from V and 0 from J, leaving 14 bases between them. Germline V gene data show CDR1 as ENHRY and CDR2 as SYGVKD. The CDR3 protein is CAISGTVSLSTDTQYF. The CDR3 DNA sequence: TGTGCCATCAGTGGCACAGTTTCGCTTAGCACAGATACGCAGTATTTT.

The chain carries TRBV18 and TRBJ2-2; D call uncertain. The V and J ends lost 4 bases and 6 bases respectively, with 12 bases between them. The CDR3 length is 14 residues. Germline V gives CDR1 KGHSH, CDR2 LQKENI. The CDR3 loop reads CASSLVEVAGELFF. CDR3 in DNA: TGTGCCAGCTCACTTGTCGAAGTCGCCGGGGAGCTGTTTTTT.

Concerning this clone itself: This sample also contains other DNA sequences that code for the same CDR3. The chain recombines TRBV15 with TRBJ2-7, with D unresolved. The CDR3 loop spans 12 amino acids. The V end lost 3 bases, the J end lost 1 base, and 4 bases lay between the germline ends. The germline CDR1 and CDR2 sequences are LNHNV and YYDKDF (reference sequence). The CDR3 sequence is CATSRGSYEQYF. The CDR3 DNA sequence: TGTGCCACCAGCAGGGGGTCCTACGAGCAGTACTTC.

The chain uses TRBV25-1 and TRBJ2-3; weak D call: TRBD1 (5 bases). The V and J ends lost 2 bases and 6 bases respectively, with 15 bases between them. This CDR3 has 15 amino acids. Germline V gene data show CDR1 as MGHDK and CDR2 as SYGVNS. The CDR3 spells CASSEMAGPGDTQYF. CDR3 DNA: TGTGCCAGCAGTGAAATGGCAGGGCCAGGGGATACGCAGTATTTT.

CDR3 protein: CASSPGTGGNQPQHF. CDR3 bases: TGTGCCAGTAGTCCCGGGACAGGGGGGAATCAGCCCCAGCATTTT. The chain uses TRBV19 and TRBJ1-5, with 11 bases lining up with TRBD1. This CDR3 region has 15 residues. Germline V gene data show CDR1 as LNHDA and CDR2 as SQIVND (reference sequence). V was clipped by 5 bases and J by 4 bases; unmatched bases: 4. Variable domain in full (rest from reference TRBV19 and TRBJ1-5): DGGITQSPKYLFRKEGQNVTLSCEQNLNHDAMYWYRQDPGQGLRLIYYSQIVNDFQKGDIAEGYSVSREKKESFPLTVTSAQKNPTAFYLCASSPGTGGNQPQHFGDGTRLSIL.